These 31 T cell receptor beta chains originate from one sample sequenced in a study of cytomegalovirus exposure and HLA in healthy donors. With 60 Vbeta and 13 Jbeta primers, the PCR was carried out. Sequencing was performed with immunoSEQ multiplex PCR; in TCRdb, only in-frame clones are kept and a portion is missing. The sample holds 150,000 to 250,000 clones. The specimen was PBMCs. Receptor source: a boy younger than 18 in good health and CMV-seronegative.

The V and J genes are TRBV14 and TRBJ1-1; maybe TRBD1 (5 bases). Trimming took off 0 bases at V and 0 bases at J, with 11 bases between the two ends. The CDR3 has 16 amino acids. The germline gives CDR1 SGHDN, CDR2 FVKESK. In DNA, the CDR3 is TGTGCCAGCAGCCAAGATGGTTGGGGCTTGAACACTGAAGCTTTCTTT. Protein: CASSQDGWGLNTEAFF.

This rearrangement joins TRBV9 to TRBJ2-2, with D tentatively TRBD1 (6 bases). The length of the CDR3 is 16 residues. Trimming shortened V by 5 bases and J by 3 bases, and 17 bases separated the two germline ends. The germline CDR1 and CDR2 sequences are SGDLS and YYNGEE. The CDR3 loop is CASSLNFRGDTGELFF. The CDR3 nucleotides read TGTGCCAGCAGTCTGAATTTCAGGGGCGACACCGGGGAGCTGTTTTTT.

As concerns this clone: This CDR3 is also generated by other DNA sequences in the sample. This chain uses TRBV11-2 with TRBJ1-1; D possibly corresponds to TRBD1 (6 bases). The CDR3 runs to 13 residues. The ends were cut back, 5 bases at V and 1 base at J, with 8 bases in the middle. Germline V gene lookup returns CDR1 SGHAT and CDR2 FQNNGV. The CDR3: CASSLDRNTEAFF. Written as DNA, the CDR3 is TGTGCCAGCAGCCTGGACAGGAACACTGAAGCTTTCTTT.

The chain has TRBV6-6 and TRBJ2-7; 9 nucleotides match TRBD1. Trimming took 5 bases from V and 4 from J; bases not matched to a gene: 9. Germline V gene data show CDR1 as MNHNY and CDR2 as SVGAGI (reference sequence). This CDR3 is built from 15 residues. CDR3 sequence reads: CASSDGTGKVYEQYF. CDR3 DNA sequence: TGTGCCAGCAGTGATGGGACAGGGAAGGTGTACGAGCAGTACTTC.

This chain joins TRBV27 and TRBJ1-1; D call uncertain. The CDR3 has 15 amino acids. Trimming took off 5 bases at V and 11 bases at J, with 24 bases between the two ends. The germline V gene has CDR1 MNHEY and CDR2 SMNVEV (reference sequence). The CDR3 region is CASSAHSIGSSGAFF. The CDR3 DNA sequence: TGTGCCAGCAGTGCGCACTCCATTGGGTCCTCGGGGGCTTTCTTT.

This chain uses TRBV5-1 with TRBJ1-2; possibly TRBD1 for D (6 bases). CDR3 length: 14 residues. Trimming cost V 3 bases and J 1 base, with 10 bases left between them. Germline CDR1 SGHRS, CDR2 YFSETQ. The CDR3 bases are TGCGCCAGCAGCTCCAGGGGTGATAACTATGGCTACACCTTC. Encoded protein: CASSSRGDNYGYTF.

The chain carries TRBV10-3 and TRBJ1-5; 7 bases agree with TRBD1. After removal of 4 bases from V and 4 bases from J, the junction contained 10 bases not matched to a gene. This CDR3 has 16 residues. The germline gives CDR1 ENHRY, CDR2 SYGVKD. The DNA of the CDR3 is TGTGCCATCAGTGGGACCGGGACAGAGACGAATCAGCCCCAGCATTTT. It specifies CAISGTGTETNQPQHF.

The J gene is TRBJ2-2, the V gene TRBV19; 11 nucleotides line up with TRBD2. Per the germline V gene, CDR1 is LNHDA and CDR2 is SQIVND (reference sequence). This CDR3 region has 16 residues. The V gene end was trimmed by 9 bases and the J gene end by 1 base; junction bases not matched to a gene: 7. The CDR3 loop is CASGVLAGGNTGELFF. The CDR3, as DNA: TGTGCCAGCGGCGTGCTAGCGGGGGGGAACACCGGGGAGCTGTTTTTT.

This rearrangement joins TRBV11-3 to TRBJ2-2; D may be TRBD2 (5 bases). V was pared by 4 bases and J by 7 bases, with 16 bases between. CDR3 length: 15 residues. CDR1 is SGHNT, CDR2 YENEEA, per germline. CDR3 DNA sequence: TGTGCCAGCAGCTCAAGCGAAATAGCGAGCGGGGAGCTGTTTTTT. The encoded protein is CASSSSEIASGELFF.

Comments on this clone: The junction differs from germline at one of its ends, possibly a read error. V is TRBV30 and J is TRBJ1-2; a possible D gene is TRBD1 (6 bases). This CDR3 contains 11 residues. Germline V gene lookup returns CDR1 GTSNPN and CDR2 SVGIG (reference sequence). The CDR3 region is CAWSVLRQVLF. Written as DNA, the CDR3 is TGTGCCTGGAGTGTACTTAGACAGGTACTCTTC.

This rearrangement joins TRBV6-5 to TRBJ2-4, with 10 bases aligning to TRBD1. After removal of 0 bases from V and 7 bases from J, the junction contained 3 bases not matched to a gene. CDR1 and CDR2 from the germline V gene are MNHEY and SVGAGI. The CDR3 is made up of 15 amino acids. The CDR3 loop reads CASSYSRQGANIQYF. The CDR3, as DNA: TGTGCCAGCAGTTACTCGAGACAGGGGGCGAACATTCAGTACTTC.

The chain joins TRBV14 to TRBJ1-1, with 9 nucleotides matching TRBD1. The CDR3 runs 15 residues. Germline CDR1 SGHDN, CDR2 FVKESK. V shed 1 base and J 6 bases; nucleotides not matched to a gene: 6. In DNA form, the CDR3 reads TGTGCCAGCAGCCAAGGGACCACAGGGGGCTCTGAAGCTTTCTTT. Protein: CASSQGTTGGSEAFF.

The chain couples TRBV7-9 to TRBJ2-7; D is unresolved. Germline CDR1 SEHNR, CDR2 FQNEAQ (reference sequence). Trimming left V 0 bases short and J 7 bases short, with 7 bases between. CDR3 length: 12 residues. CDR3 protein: CASSLASREQYF. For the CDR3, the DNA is TGTGCCAGCAGCTTAGCGTCGAGAGAGCAGTACTTC.

The chain's CDR3 is CASSLGVSGETQYF. CDR3 in DNA: TGTGCCAGCAGCTTGGGAGTTAGCGGGGAGACCCAGTACTTC. The rearrangement joins TRBV5-4 to TRBJ2-5; 7 bases are shared with TRBD2. CDR3 length: 14 amino acids. Germline V gene sequence: CDR1 SGHNT, CDR2 YYREEE (reference sequence). V lost 0 bases and J lost 5; bases outside the gene matches: 4.

The CDR3 loop is CSVTGSVNIQYF. The DNA of the CDR3 is TGCAGCGTGACGGGTTCGGTCAACATTCAGTACTTC. This chain uses TRBV29-1 with TRBJ2-4; D unresolved. The germline CDR1 and CDR2 sequences are SQVTM and ANQGSEA. The germline V and J ends were trimmed by 6 bases and 7 bases, with 13 bases remaining between them. The length of the CDR3 is 12 residues.

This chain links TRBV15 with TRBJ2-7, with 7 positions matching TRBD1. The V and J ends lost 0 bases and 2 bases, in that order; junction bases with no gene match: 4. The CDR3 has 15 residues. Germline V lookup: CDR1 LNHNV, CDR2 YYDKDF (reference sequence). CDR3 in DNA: TGTGCCACCAGCAGAGATAGGGACAGTCCCTACGAGCAGTACTTC. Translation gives CATSRDRDSPYEQYF.

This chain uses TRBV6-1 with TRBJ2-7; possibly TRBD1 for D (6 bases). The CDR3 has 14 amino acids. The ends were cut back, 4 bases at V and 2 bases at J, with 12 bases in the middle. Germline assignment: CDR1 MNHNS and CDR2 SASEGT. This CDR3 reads CASSVGDTPYEQYF. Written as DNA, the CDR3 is TGTGCCAGCAGTGTCGGGGACACCCCCTACGAGCAGTACTTC.

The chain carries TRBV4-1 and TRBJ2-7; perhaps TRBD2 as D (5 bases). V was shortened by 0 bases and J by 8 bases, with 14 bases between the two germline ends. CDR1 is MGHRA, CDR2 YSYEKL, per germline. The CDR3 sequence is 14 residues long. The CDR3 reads CASSQESRQTKQYF. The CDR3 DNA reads TGCGCCAGCAGCCAAGAAAGTCGGCAGACTAAGCAGTACTTC.

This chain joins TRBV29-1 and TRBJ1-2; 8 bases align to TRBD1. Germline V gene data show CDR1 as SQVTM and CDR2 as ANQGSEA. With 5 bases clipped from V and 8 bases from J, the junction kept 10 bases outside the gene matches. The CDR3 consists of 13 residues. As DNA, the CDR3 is TGCAGCGTTTGTCGGACAGGGACATGGGGCTACACCTTC. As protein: CSVCRTGTWGYTF.

The CDR3, as DNA: TGTGCCAGCAGCTTACGGGATGTCGGCTACACCTTC. It codes for CASSLRDVGYTF. The genes are TRBV7-9 and TRBJ1-2; unclear D gene. Trimming cost V 2 bases and J 8 bases, with 9 bases left between them. The CDR3 sequence is 12 residues long. Looked up from germline, CDR1 is SEHNR and CDR2 is FQNEAQ (reference sequence).

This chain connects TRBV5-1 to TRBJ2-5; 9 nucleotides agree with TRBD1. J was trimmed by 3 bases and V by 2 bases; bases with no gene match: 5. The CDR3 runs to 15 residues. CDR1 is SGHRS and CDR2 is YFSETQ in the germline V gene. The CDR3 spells CASSFRTGAKETQYF. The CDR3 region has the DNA TGCGCCAGCAGCTTTAGGACAGGGGCGAAAGAGACCCAGTACTTC.

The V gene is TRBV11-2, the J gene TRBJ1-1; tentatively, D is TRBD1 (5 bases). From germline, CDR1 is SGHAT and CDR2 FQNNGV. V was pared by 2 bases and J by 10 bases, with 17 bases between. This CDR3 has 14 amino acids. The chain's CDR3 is CASSLPPGPRGAFF. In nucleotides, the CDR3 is TGTGCCAGCAGCTTACCCCCGGGCCCAAGGGGAGCTTTCTTT.

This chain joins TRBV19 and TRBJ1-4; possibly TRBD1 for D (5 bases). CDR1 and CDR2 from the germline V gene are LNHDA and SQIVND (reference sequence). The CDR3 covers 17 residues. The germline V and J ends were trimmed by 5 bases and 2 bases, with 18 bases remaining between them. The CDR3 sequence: CASSLRSGRVTNEKLFF. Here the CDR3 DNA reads TGTGCCAGTAGTCTGCGGTCAGGGAGGGTGACTAATGAAAAACTGTTTTTT.

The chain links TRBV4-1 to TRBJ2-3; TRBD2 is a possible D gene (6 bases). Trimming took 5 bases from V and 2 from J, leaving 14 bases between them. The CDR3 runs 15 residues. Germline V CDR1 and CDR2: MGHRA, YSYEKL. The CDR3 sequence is CASSGTLDHTDTQYF. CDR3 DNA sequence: TGCGCCAGCAGCGGGACTCTCGACCACACAGATACGCAGTATTTT.

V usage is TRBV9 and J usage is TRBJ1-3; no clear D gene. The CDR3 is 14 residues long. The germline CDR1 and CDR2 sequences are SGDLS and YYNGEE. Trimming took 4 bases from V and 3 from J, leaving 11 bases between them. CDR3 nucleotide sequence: TGTGCCAGCAGCCCCCCCAAGAGTGGAAACACCATATATTTT. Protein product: CASSPPKSGNTIYF.

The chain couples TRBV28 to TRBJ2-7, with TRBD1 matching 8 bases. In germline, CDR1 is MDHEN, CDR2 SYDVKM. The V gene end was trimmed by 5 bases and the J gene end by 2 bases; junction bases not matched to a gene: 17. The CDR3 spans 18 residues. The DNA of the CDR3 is TGTGCCAGCAGTCCCCTTGCCCTGAAGACAGGGGCTACCTACGAGCAGTACTTC. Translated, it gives CASSPLALKTGATYEQYF.

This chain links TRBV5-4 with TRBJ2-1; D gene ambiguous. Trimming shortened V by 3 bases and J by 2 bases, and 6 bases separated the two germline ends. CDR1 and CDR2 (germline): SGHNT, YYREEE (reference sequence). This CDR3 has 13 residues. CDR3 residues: CASSSTTYNEQFF. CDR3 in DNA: TGTGCCAGCAGCTCTACCACCTACAATGAGCAGTTCTTC.

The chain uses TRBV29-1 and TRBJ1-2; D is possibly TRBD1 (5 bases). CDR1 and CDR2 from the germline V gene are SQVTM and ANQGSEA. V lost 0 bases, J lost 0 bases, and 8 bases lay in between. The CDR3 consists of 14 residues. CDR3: CSVEETVTNYGYTF. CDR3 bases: TGCAGCGTTGAAGAGACAGTCACTAACTATGGCTACACCTTC.

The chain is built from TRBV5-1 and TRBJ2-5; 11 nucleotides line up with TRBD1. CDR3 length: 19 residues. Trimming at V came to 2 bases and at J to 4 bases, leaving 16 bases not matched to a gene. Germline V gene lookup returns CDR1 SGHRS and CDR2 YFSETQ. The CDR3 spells CASSFFRDRGYVGGETQYF. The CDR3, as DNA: TGCGCCAGCAGCTTTTTCCGGGACAGGGGGTACGTGGGTGGAGAGACCCAGTACTTC.

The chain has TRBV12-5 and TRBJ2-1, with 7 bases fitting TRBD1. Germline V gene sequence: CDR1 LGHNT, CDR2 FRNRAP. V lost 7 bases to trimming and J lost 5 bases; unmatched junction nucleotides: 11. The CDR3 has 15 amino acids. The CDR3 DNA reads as TGTGCTAGTGAACGGGGACAGCCACCGAACAATGAGCAGTTCTTC. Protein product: CASERGQPPNNEQFF.

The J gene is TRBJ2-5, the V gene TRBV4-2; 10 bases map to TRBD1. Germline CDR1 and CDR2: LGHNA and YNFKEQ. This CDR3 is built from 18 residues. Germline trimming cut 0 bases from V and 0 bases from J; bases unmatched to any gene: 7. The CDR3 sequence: CASSQEAPGQGYQETQYF. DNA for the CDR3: TGTGCCAGCAGCCAAGAGGCCCCGGGACAGGGGTACCAAGAGACCCAGTACTTC.